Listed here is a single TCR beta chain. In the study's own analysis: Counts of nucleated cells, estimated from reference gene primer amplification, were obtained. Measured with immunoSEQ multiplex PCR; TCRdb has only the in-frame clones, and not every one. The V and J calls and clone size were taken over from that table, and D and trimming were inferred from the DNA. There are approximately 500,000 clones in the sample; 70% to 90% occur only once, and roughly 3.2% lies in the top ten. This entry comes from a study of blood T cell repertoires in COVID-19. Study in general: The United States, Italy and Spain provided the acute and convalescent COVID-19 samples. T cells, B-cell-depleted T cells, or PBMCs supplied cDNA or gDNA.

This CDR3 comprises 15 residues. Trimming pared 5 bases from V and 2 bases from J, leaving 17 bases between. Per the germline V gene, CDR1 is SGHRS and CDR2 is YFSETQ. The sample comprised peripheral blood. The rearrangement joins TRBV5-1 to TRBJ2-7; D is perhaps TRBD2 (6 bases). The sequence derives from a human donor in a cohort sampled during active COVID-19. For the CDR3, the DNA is TGCGCCAGCAGAGACCGGGAGAAAGTCACCTACGAGCAGTACTTC. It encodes CASRDREKVTYEQYF.